The next 16 T cell receptor beta chains were all read from a single sample in a study of T cells in Graves' hyperthyroidism and ophthalmopathy. Amplified TCR beta CDR3 regions came from RNA transcripts. Initially, a first-round RT-PCR of the TCR CDR3 employed the HTBI primer set. TCRdb redid the calling of the multiplex PCR reads with MiXCR, one entry per CDR3 protein. Of a few hundred thousand distinct CDR3 sequences listed, 22% are singletons. Sequenced sample: blood. Receptors were obtained from a young man with Graves' ophthalmopathy.

This clonotype was seen only a few times. The chain joins TRBV12-3 or TRBV12-4 to TRBJ1-6; 7 bases line up with TRBD1. The V segment lost 6 bases and the J segment 5 bases; nucleotides outside the gene matches: 7. The CDR3 is 15 amino acids. CDR3 sequence reads: CASSAAGTDNSPLHF. In DNA form, the CDR3 reads TGTGCCAGCAGCGCTGCCGGGACAGATAATTCACCCCTCCACTTT.

The rearrangement joins TRBV9 to TRBJ2-1; no reliable D call. The V end was cut by 4 bases, the J end by 7 bases, with 9 bases between. The CDR3 is made up of 12 amino acids. In germline, CDR1 is SGDLS, CDR2 YYNGEE. CDR3 bases: TGTGCCAGCAGCCCCAACATGAATGAGCAGTTCTTC. This codes for CASSPNMNEQFF.

With regard to this clonotype: A much larger clone lies a single base off, so this may be a read error. CDR3 residues: CASGFGGGAYEQYF. The CDR3 nucleotides are TGTGCCAGCGGGTTTGGGGGGGGAGCCTACGAGCAGTACTTC. J is TRBJ2-7 and V is TRBV28; 7 bases map to TRBD2. The CDR3 runs to 14 residues. V lost 8 bases and J lost 2; bases outside the gene matches: 9. Per germline, CDR1 MDHEN and CDR2 SYDVKM.

This clonotype was detected many times. V is TRBV27 and J is TRBJ2-3; 7 nucleotides line up with TRBD2. The CDR3 has 18 residues. Germline V gives CDR1 MNHEY, CDR2 SMNVEV (reference sequence). Unmatched junction bases numbered 14, after V lost 5 bases and J lost 0 bases. In DNA form, the CDR3 reads TGTGCCAGCAGTCTCCGTTTGCGGGGAGGGTCTAGCACAGATACGCAGTATTTT. This sequence encodes CASSLRLRGGSSTDTQYF.

Points on this clonotype: It may be a read error: a sequence one base away is much more abundant. This chain joins TRBV7-8 and TRBJ1-1; D is ambiguous. V gave up 5 bases and J gave up 12 bases, with 19 bases separating them. CDR1 SGHVS and CDR2 FQNEAQ come from the germline V gene. CDR3 size: 13 residues. The CDR3, as DNA: TGTGCCAGCAGCCCTGGATCGGGAAGGGAGACTTTCTTT. It codes for CASSPGSGRETFF.

This clonotype turned up a few times. This clone may be a read error of a much larger clone one base away. The chain links TRBV28 to TRBJ1-1, with D tentatively TRBD1 (6 bases). Germline lookup yields CDR1 MDHEN and CDR2 SYDVKM. The CDR3 is 15 residues long. Trimming stripped 7 bases from V and 0 bases from J, with 15 bases between. CDR3 protein: CASILGGGMNTEAFF. The CDR3 DNA reads TGTGCCAGCATCTTAGGGGGGGGCATGAACACTGAAGCTTTCTTT.

This clonotype occurred many times. This chain connects TRBV19 to TRBJ2-5; D gene ambiguous. V gave up 6 bases and J gave up 2 bases, with 10 bases separating them. This CDR3 region has 13 residues. Per germline, CDR1 LNHDA and CDR2 SQIVND (reference sequence). The CDR3 spells CASSPDGQETQYF. CDR3 bases: TGTGCCAGTAGCCCGGACGGACAAGAGACCCAGTACTTC.

This clonotype was seen more than once but under ten times. The chain employs TRBV12-3 or TRBV12-4 and TRBJ2-7; 8 bases match TRBD1. This CDR3 has 13 amino acids. J lost 9 bases, V lost 2 bases, and 6 bases had no gene match. For the CDR3, the DNA is TGTGCCAGCAGTTTAACAGGGGGAATAGGGCAGTACTTC. Translating gives CASSLTGGIGQYF.

This clonotype was detected a few times. The gene calls are TRBV5-1 and TRBJ2-7; TRBD1 or TRBD2 may be the D gene (5 bases each). This CDR3 has 16 amino acids. The germline CDR1 and CDR2 sequences are SGHRS and YFSETQ. Trimming shortened V by 2 bases and J by 6 bases, and 21 bases separated the two germline ends. The CDR3 sequence: CASSLPTGTGSSEQYF. CDR3 nucleotide sequence: TGCGCCAGCAGCTTACCAACCGGGACGGGCTCTTCCGAGCAGTACTTC.

The sample holds many counts of this clonotype. V usage is TRBV30 and J usage is TRBJ1-1; D is unclear. The CDR3 totals 13 residues. Germline V lookup: CDR1 GTSNPN, CDR2 SVGIG (reference sequence). V was shortened by 3 bases and J by 2 bases, with 10 bases between the two germline ends. CDR3 region: CAWRWASNTEAFF. In DNA, the CDR3 is TGTGCCTGGAGGTGGGCAAGCAACACTGAAGCTTTCTTT.

This clonotype was seen a handful of times. The V and J genes are TRBV7-8 and TRBJ2-5; unclear D gene. This CDR3 has 14 amino acids. The V gene's germline CDR1 is SGHVS and CDR2 FQNEAQ. Trimming left V 2 bases short and J 2 bases short, with 9 bases between. CDR3 sequence (DNA): TGTGCCAGCAGCTTAAGGTCAGGACAAGAGACCCAGTACTTC. Translated, it gives CASSLRSGQETQYF.

V is TRBV5-1 and J is TRBJ2-7; D uncertain. This CDR3 is 15 amino acids long. Germline V CDR1 and CDR2: SGHRS, YFSETQ. Trimming pared 0 bases from V and 2 bases from J, leaving 12 bases between. The CDR3 DNA sequence: TGCGCCAGCAGCTTGGCCTTCGGAGCAACCTACGAGCAGTACTTC. Its protein product is CASSLAFGATYEQYF.

V and J are TRBV20-1 and TRBJ2-7; 7 bases match TRBD1. The CDR3 length is 15 residues. With V trimmed by 1 base and J by 3 bases, 9 bases remained unmatched. Germline CDR1 DFQATT, CDR2 SNEGSKA (reference sequence). The CDR3 sequence is CSARASGGSRYEQYF. CDR3 bases: TGCAGTGCTAGAGCCTCAGGGGGTTCCCGCTACGAGCAGTACTTC.

The rearrangement uses TRBV29-1 and TRBJ1-4; 8 positions match TRBD1. With V trimmed by 6 bases and J by 0 bases, 6 bases remained unmatched. Germline lookup yields CDR1 SQVTM and CDR2 ANQGSEA. The CDR3 is made up of 15 amino acids. CDR3 bases: TGCAGCGTAAAGGGACAGGAAGCAACTAATGAAAAACTGTTTTTT. The encoded protein is CSVKGQEATNEKLFF.

This clonotype was observed many times. The V call is TRBV5-1, the J call TRBJ2-7; no clear D. V was trimmed by 0 bases and J by 3 bases, leaving 7 bases between them. CDR1 is SGHRS, CDR2 YFSETQ, per germline. The CDR3 is made up of 13 amino acids. The CDR3: CASSLDAFYEQYF. The DNA for the CDR3 is TGCGCCAGCAGCTTGGATGCATTCTACGAGCAGTACTTC.

The sample holds many counts of this clonotype. The CDR3 DNA is TGTGCCAGCAGCCAACTAGCCGGCAATGAGCAGTTCTTC. Protein sequence: CASSQLAGNEQFF. This chain joins TRBV3-1 and TRBJ2-1; a possible D gene is TRBD2 (5 bases). The CDR3 extends over 13 amino acids. V was pared by 2 bases and J by 6 bases, with 8 bases between. From germline, CDR1 is LGHDT and CDR2 YNNKEL (reference sequence).